This T cell receptor beta chain was captured in a study of shared clonotypes between healthy human individuals. Study-level background: Donors consisted of a couple of women and three men between 18 and 49.

The V end lost 1 base, the J end lost 7 bases, and 15 bases lay between the germline ends. Per germline, CDR1 SGHRS and CDR2 YFSETQ. This CDR3 spans 14 amino acids. Sorted-subset replicate PCR reactions contained 200 to 250 ng DNA, corresponding to around 30,000 T cell genomes. TCRdb's copy holds only in-frame clones and misses some; the assay was immunoSEQ multiplex PCR. The sample lists 1.6 million or so clones; about 98.5% were seen once. The sequence was obtained from a man aged 25 to 40 in good health. Source material: naive CD4+ T cells sorted from blood. Subset denoted: CD45RA+ positively selected. The rearrangement joins TRBV5-1 to TRBJ2-7; no clear D. For the CDR3, the DNA is TGCGCCAGCAGCTTGAGGTCGGGTTTCGGTGAGCAGTACTTC. The encoded protein is CASSLRSGFGEQYF.